The sequence of this TCR beta chain was determined in a study of regulatory T cells in long-lasting Graves disease. Time point indicated: newly diagnosed GD, antithyroid drugs for less than 3 months. Generation of the TCR library employed RNA extracted from PBMCs. Arm-PCR of CDR3 regions and iRepertoire HTBI primers were the basis on which TCR beta libraries were built. TCRdb itself ran the multiplex PCR reads through MiXCR, one entry per CDR3 protein. Counted here are roughly 510,000 distinct CDR3 sequences, 16% occurring once; the ten biggest clones make up 9.5% to 15%. About this clonotype itself: Sequence at one end of the junction differs from germline and may be a read error.

The same data also contributed to another study, on T cells in Graves' hyperthyroidism and ophthalmopathy. From that paper: Stable hyperthyroidism: no ophthalmopathy progression over 18 months of follow-up.

The sequence came from a man younger than 35 with Graves disease. Material: peripheral blood mononuclear cells (PBMCs), obtained at new diagnosis, from a patient treated with antithyroid drugs.

DNA for the CDR3: TGTGCCAGCAGTGCTGGGACAGGGGATGAAAGACTGTTTTTT. Protein product: CASSAGTGDERLFF. The gene calls are TRBV2 and TRBJ1-4; 10 bases are shared with TRBD1. The germline gives CDR1 SNHLY, CDR2 FYNNEI. The length of the CDR3 is 14 residues. Full variable domain (remainder filled in from reference TRBV2 and TRBJ1-4): EPEVTQTPSHQVTQMGQEVILRCVPISNHLYFYWYRQILGQKVEFLVSFYNNEISEKSEIFDDQFSVERPDGSNFTLKIRSTKLEDSAMYFCASSAGTGDERLFFGSGTQLSVL.